This entry is about one T cell receptor beta chain. The table lists this clonotype with a few counts. Its antigen is still unknown. Per-base quality was not reported, and no clone a single base away is much larger than it. This sample stems from a study of response to subunit inactivated influenza vaccine (dated by TCRdb to 2016 to 2018). About the study as a whole: Deep quantitative T cell receptor repertoire profiling was used in the study to track responses to a trivalent subunit inactivated influenza vaccine. What the study reported, not specific to this receptor: The authors proposed that each seasonal influenza vaccination may bring in only a limited number of new T cells.

Including cysteine and phenylalanine, the CDR3 has 15 amino acids. Only the CDR3 region is kept as DNA, spanning 45 bases read in frame from base 1. The junction shows trimming of 5 bases on V and 5 bases on J, and the gene matches do not reach 6 bases of it. The germline V gene (reference sequence) gives CDR1 as SEHNR and CDR2 as FQNEAQ. Library creation used RT-PCR. The sample was run on an Illumina HiSeq 2500. TCRdb trimmed the raw reads at Q25, called clones with MiXCR and kept productive beta chains. Here each entry gathers all rows of one CDR3 protein and keeps the most common genes and DNA. The sample table holds some 500,000 distinct CDR3 sequences, of which 13% were seen once. The ten largest make up 10% to 15% of the sample. This specimen's time point label, per the study, means: approximately 40 days after influenza vaccine administration.

This specimen consisted of PBMCs from blood, obtained about 40 days after vaccination. The chain is assembled from TRBV7-9 and TRBJ2-1; 10 central bases correspond to TRBD2. The clonotype originates from a man aged 50 to 59 who received an inactivated influenza vaccine. Donor details come from another sample of the same person, matched by shared clones. CDR3 sequence: CASSRATSGNNEQFF. The bases are TGTGCCAGCAGCCGAGCCACTAGCGGGAACAATGAGCAGTTCTTC.